This T cell receptor (beta chain) derives from a study of cytomegalovirus exposure and HLA in healthy donors. Whole-study context: A prior study identified just under 120 million unique TCR beta sequences from about 200 million T cells.

Turning to this clone: The antigen remains undetermined. It is unclear where the CDR3 begins or ends on the DNA, so no DNA is shown, and the CDR3 is as TCRdb lists it.

With termini counted, the CDR3 has 10 amino acids. The germline gives CDR1 SQVTM, CDR2 ANQGSEA. PCR involved 60 Vbeta and 13 Jbeta primers. Libraries were prepared by immunoSEQ multiplex PCR; TCRdb keeps only in-frame clonotypes and omits some of them. The table records 210,000 or so clones, approximately 83% of them present only once. Points from the study as a whole: Later analysis demonstrated an association between a missense DCLRE1C variant and TCR beta V- and J-gene trimming. Earlier results showed most TCR beta V segments being productive about 90% or about 30% of the time. Common viral pathogens were later found to be apparently linked to several of the most significant clusters.

The TCR originated in a girl under 18 in good health and CMV-seronegative. V is TRBV29-1 and J is TRBJ2-1; no DNA check was done on the table's D call, TRBD1. The sequenced material came from PBMCs. CDR3 loop: CSVGTGSVVF.